A selection of T cell receptor beta chains follows, all from one sample in a study of regulatory dendritic cells for organ transplantation. Measured with immunoSEQ multiplex PCR; TCRdb has only the in-frame clones, and not every one. The sample consists of almost 35,000 clones, approximately 91% of them appearing once. The sample taken for sequencing was naive CD4+ T cells from blood. These receptors came from a human donor in good health. Each CDR3 is given with its conserved first and last residue. The D gene is left open where the match is weak. Clone sizes are given selectively: once, few, many, or a class where the clone is expanded.

V	size	D	J	CDR3	DNA
TRBV19	-	TRBD1	TRBJ1-5	CASNPGTGKGQPQHF	TGTGCCAGTAACCCCGGGACAGGGAAGGGTCAGCCCCAGCATTTT
TRBV7-9	once	-	TRBJ2-5	CASSLDGQHAETQYF	TGTGCCAGCAGCTTAGACGGACAGCATGCGGAGACCCAGTACTTC
TRBV7-9	-	-	TRBJ2-5	CASRLTPVETQYF	TGTGCCAGCAGATTAACCCCGGTCGAGACCCAGTACTTC
TRBV2	few	-	TRBJ1-2	CASSIRAWDYTF	TGTGCCAGCAGTATAAGAGCCTGGGACTACACCTTC
TRBV16	-	TRBD1	TRBJ1-5	CASSQPDRGPNQPQHF	TGTGCCAGCAGCCAACCGGACAGGGGCCCTAATCAGCCCCAGCATTTT
TRBV4-3	-	-	TRBJ2-3	CASSQESPLTDTQYF	TGCGCCAGCAGCCAAGAAAGCCCGCTTACAGATACGCAGTATTTT
TRBV5-1	once	-	TRBJ2-5	CASSLRETQYF	TGCGCCAGCAGCTTGCGGGAGACCCAGTACTTC
TRBV6-5	few	-	TRBJ1-1	CASSAGTLNTEAFF	TGTGCCAGCAGTGCCGGGACACTGAACACTGAAGCTTTCTTT
TRBV30	-	-	TRBJ2-7	CAWSELTPAAYEQYF	TGTGCCTGGAGTGAACTCACGCCCGCCGCCTACGAGCAGTACTTC
TRBV19	-	TRBD1	TRBJ2-6	CASRSTGGPSGANVLTF	TGTGCCAGTAGATCAACAGGGGGCCCATCTGGGGCCAACGTCCTGACTTTC
TRBV11-2	once	TRBD2	TRBJ2-5	CASSWELAGGQETQYF	TGTGCCAGCAGCTGGGAACTAGCGGGGGGCCAAGAGACCCAGTACTTC
TRBV6-5	-	-	TRBJ2-7	CASTPAHLSYEQYF	TGTGCCAGCACCCCCGCTCACCTTTCCTACGAGCAGTACTTC
TRBV7-3	-	-	TRBJ2-3	CASSFRDSTDTQYF	TGTGCCAGCAGCTTCCGGGACTCCACAGATACGCAGTATTTT
TRBV5-1	-	-	TRBJ1-2	CASSLGAPGADGYTF	TGCGCCAGCAGCTTGGGAGCTCCAGGGGCTGATGGCTACACCTTC
TRBV7-2	once	-	TRBJ2-3	CASSLARGGRTDTQYF	TGTGCCAGCAGCTTAGCGAGGGGGGGTAGGACAGATACGCAGTATTTT
TRBV15	once	TRBD1	TRBJ2-3	CATRPGQITDTQYF	TGTGCCACCAGGCCGGGACAGATCACAGATACGCAGTATTTT
TRBV7-2	-	-	TRBJ2-3	CASSSDLAGGTDTQYF	TGTGCCAGCAGCTCCGATTTGGCAGGGGGCACAGATACGCAGTATTTT
TRBV30	-	-	TRBJ2-2	CACGRNTGELFF	TGTGCCTGCGGGCGGAACACCGGGGAGCTGTTTTTT
TRBV19	-	-	TRBJ1-3	CASSGRDGKSSGNTIYF	TGTGCCAGTAGTGGCCGGGACGGAAAAAGCTCTGGAAACACCATATATTTT
TRBV13	once	TRBD2	TRBJ2-5	CASSLRFGAGDFQETQYF	TGTGCCAGCAGCTTAAGATTTGGAGCGGGGGATTTCCAAGAGACCCAGTACTTC
TRBV29-1	-	TRBD1	TRBJ1-1	CSVDPPDRDTEAFF	TGCAGCGTTGATCCCCCCGACAGGGACACTGAAGCTTTCTTT
TRBV30	-	-	TRBJ2-7	CAWRVNYEQYF	TGTGCCTGGAGAGTGAACTACGAGCAGTACTTC
TRBV6-6	-	-	TRBJ2-3	CASSLQRTDTQYF	TGTGCCAGCAGTTTACAGCGCACAGATACGCAGTATTTT
TRBV1	few	-	TRBJ1-4	CTSSQDVRGDEKLFF	TGCACCAGCAGCCAAGATGTCAGGGGAGATGAAAAACTGTTTTTT